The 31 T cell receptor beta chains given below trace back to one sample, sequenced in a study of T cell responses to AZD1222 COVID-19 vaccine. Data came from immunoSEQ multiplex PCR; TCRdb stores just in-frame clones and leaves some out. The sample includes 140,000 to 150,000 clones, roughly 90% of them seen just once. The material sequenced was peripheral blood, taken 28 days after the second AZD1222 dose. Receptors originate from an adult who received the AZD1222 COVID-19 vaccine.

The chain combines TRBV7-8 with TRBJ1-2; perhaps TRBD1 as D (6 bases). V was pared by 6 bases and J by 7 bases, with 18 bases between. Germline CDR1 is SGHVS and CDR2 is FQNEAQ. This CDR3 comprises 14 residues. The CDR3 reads CASRKPGQFGGYTF. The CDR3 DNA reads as TGTGCCAGCAGAAAACCCGGACAGTTTGGTGGCTACACCTTC.

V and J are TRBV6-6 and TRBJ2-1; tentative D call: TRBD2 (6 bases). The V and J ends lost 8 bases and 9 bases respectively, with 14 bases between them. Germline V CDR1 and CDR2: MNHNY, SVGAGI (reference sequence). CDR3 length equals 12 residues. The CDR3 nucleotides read TGTGCCAGCCGTCGGTACGGGAGTGAGCAGTTCTTC. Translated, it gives CASRRYGSEQFF.

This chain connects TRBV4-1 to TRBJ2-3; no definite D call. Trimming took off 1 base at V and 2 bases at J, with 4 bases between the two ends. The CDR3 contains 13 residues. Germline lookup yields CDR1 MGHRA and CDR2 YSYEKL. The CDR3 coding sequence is TGCGCCAGCAGCCAAGGGATCACAGATACGCAGTATTTT. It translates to CASSQGITDTQYF.

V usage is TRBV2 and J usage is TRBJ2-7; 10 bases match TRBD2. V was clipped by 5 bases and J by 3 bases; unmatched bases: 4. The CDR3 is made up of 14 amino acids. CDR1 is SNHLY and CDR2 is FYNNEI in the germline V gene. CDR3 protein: CASSFGLAVYEQYF. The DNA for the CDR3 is TGTGCCAGCAGTTTCGGACTAGCGGTCTACGAGCAGTACTTC.

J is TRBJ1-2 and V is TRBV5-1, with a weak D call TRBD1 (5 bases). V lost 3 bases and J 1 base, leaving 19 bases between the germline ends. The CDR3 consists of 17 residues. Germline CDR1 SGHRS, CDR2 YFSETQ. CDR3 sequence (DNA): TGCGCCAGCAGCTCGGACTATGGGGGGACTGTTAACTATGGCTACACCTTC. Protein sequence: CASSSDYGGTVNYGYTF. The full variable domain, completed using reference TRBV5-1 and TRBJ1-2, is KAGVTQTPRYLIKTRGQQVTLSCSPISGHRSVSWYQQTPGQGLQFLFEYFSETQRNKGNFPGRFSGRQFSNSRSEMNVSTLELGDSALYLCASSSDYGGTVNYGYTFGSGTRLTVV.

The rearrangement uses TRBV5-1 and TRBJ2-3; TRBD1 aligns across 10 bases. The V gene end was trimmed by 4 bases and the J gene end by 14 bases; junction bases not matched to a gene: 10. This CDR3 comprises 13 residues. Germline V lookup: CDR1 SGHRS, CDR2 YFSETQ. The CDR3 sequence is CASSPTLGDRGYF. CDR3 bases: TGCGCCAGCAGCCCTACCTTGGGGGACAGGGGGTATTTT.

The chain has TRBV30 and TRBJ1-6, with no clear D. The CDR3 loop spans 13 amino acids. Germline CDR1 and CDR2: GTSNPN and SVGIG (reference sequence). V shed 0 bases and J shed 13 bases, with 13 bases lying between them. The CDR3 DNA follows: TGTGCCTGGAGTGTAGAAAGGACTTCTCCCCTCCACTTT. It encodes CAWSVERTSPLHF.

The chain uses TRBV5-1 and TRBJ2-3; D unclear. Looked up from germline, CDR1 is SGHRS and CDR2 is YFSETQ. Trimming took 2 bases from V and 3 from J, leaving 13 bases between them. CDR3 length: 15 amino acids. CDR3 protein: CASSFSPLGTDTQYF. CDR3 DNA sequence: TGCGCCAGCAGCTTTTCCCCTTTGGGAACAGATACGCAGTATTTT.

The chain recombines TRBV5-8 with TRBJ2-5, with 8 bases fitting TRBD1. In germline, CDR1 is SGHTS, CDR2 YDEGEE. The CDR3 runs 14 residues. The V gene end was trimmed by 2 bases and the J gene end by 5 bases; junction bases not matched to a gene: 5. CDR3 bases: TGTGCCAGCAGCTTCCAGGGACAGGAGGAGACCCAGTACTTC. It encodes CASSFQGQEETQYF.

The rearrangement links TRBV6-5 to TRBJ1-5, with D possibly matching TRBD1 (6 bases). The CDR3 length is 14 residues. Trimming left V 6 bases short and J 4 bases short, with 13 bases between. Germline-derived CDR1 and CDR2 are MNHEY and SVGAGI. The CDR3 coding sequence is TGTGCCAGCAGCCTGACAGGACGGAATCAGCCCCAGCATTTT. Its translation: CASSLTGRNQPQHF.

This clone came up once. In nucleotides, the CDR3 is TGTGCCAGTAGTATCGGGGTTGGCTACACCTTC. Its translation is CASSIGVGYTF. V is TRBV19 and J is TRBJ1-2; the D is unclear. The CDR3 runs 11 residues. Germline V CDR1 and CDR2: LNHDA, SQIVND (reference sequence). Trimming took 3 bases from V and 7 from J, leaving 6 bases between them.

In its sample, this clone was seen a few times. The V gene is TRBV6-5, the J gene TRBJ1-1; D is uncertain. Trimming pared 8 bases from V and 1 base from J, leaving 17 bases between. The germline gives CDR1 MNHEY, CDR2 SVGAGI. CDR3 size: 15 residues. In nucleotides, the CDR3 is TGTGCCAGCCTCACATGGAGGCGAAGGAACACTGAAGCTTTCTTT. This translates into CASLTWRRRNTEAFF.

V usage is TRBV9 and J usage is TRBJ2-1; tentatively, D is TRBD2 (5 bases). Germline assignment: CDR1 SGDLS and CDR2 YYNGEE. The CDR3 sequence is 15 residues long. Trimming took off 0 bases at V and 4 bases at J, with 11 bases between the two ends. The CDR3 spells CASSVAGNRYNEQFF. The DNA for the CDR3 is TGTGCCAGCAGCGTAGCCGGGAACCGTTACAATGAGCAGTTCTTC. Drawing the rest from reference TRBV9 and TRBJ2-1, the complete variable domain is DSGVTQTPKHLITATGQRVTLRCSPRSGDLSVYWYQQSLDQGLQFLIQYYNGEERAKGNILERFSAQQFPDLHSELNLSSLELGDSALYFCASSVAGNRYNEQFFGPGTRLTVL.

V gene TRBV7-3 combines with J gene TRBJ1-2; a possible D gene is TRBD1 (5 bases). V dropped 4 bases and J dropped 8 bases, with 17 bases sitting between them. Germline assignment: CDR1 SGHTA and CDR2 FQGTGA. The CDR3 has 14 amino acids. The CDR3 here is CASSYYPGTTGYTF. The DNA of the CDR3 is TGTGCCAGCAGCTATTATCCCGGGACTACCGGCTACACCTTC.

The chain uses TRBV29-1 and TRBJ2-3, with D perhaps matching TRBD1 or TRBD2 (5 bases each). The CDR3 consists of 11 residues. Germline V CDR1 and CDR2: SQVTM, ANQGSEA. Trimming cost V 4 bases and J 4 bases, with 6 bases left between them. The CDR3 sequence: CSVGGADTQYF. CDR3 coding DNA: TGCAGCGTTGGAGGGGCAGATACGCAGTATTTT.

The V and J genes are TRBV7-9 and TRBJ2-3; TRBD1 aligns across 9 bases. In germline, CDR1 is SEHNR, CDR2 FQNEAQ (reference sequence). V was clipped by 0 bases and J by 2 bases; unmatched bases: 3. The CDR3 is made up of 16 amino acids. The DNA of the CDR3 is TGTGCCAGCAGCTTAGCGGGACAGGGTTACACAGATACGCAGTATTTT. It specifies CASSLAGQGYTDTQYF.

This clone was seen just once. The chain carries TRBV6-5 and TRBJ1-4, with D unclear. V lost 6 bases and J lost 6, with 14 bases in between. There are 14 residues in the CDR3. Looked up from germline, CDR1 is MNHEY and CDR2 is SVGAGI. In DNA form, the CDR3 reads TGTGCCAGCAGCGTCGCTGGGTGGGATGAAAAACTGTTTTTT. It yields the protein CASSVAGWDEKLFF.

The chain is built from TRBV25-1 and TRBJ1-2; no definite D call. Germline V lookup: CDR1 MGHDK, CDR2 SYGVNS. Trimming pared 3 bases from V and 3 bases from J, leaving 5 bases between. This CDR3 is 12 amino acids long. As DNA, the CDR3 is TGTGCCAGCAGTGATGGTTACTATGGCTACACCTTC. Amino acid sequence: CASSDGYYGYTF.

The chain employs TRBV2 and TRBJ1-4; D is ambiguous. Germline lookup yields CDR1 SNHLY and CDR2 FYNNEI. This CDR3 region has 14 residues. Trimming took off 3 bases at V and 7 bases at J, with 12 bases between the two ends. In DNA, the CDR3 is TGTGCCAGCAGTGAGCTGACATCGGGTGAAAAACTGTTTTTT. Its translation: CASSELTSGEKLFF.

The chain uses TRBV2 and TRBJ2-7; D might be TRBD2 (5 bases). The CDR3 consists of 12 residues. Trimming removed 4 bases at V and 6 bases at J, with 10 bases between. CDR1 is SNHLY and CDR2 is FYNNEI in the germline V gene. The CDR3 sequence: CASSVFSGEQYF. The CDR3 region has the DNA TGTGCCAGCAGTGTGTTCAGCGGCGAGCAGTACTTC.

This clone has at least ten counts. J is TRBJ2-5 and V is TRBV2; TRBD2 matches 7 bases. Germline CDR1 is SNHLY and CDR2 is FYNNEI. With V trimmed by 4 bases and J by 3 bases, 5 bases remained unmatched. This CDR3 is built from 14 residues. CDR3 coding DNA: TGTGCCAGCAGTGGCCAGCGGGATGAAGAGACCCAGTACTTC. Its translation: CASSGQRDEETQYF. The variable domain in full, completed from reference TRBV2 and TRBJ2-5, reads EPEVTQTPSHQVTQMGQEVILRCVPISNHLYFYWYRQILGQKVEFLVSFYNNEISEKSEIFDDQFSVERPDGSNFTLKIRSTKLEDSAMYFCASSGQRDEETQYFGPGTRLLVL.

The CDR3 bases are TGTGCCAGCAGCTTATGGGCAGGGACGAGGGGTCAGCCCCAGCATTTT. It translates to CASSLWAGTRGQPQHF. V gene TRBV7-8 combines with J gene TRBJ1-5; D is perhaps TRBD1 (5 bases). The CDR3 loop spans 16 amino acids. V was shortened by 2 bases and J by 6 bases, with 17 bases between the two germline ends. CDR1 and CDR2 (germline): SGHVS, FQNEAQ.

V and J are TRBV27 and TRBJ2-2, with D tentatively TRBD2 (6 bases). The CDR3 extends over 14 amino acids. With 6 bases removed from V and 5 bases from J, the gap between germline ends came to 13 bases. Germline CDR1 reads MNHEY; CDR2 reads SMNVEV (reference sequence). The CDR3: CASSLTRGTGELFF. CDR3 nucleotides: TGTGCCAGCAGCTTGACTAGGGGTACCGGGGAGCTGTTTTTT.

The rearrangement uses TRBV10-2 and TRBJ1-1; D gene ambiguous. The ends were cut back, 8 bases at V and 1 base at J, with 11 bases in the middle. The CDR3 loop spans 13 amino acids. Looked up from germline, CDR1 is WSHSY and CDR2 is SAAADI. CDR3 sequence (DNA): TGCGCCAGCCACGGGCACGGGAACACTGAAGCTTTCTTT. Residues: CASHGHGNTEAFF.

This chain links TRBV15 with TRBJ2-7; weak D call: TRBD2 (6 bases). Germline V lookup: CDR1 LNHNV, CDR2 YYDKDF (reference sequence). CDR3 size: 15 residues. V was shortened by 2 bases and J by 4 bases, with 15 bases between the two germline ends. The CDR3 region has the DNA TGTGCCACCAGCAGAAAGACTAGTTCTGAGTACGAGCAGTACTTC. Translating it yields CATSRKTSSEYEQYF.

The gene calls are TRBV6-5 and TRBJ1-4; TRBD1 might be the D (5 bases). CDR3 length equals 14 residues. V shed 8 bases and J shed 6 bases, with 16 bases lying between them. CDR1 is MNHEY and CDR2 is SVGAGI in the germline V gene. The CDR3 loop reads CASGFQGSDEKLFF. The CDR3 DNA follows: TGTGCCAGCGGGTTTCAGGGATCGGATGAAAAACTGTTTTTT.

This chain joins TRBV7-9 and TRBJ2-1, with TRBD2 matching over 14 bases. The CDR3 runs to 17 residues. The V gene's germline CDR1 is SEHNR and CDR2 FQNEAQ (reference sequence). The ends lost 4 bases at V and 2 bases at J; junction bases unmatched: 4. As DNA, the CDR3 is TGTGCCAGCAGCTCCGGGACTAGCGGGAGTGCCTACAATGAGCAGTTCTTC. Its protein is CASSSGTSGSAYNEQFF.

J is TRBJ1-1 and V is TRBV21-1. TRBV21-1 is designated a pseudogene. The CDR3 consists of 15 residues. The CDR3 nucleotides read TGTGCCAGCAGCAAAGAGGTCCCATGGGGCACTGAAGCTTTCTTT. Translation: CASSKEVPWGTEAFF.

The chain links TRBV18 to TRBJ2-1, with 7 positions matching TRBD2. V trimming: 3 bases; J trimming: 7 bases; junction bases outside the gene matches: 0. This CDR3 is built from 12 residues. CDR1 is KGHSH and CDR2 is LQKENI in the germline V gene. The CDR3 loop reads CASSPGGNEQFF. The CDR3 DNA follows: TGTGCCAGCTCACCGGGGGGGAATGAGCAGTTCTTC.

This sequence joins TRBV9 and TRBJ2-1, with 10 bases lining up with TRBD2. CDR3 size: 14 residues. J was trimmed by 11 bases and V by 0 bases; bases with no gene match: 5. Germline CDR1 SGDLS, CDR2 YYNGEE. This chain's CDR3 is CASSVVASGSQQFF. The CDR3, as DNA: TGTGCCAGCAGCGTAGTGGCTAGCGGGAGCCAGCAGTTCTTC.

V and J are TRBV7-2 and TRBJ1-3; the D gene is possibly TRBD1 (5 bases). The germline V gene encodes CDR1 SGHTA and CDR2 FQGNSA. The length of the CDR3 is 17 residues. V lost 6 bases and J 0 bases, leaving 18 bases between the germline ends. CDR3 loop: CASSPGGGHLSGNTIYF. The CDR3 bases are TGTGCCAGCAGTCCTGGGGGAGGCCACCTCTCTGGAAACACCATATATTTT.